This record looks at one T cell receptor (beta chain) sequence and its context. Its antigen is currently unknown. This sample is drawn from a study of blood T cells in healthy people across ages. About the study: Template switching captured about one barcoded beta molecule per two T cells.

Whole-study results and caveats: More naive CD4+ cells and higher diversity were found in long-lived than in aged donors.

Primers used in a second PCR of about 6 to 11 cycles were a sample-barcoded 5' primer and a J-beta primer mix. Each CDR3 protein gets one entry after TCRdb re-called the 5' RACE reads with MiXCR. Of over a million distinct CDR3 sequences listed, 55% to 75% are singletons. V gave up 5 bases and J gave up 5 bases, with 14 bases separating them. The CDR3 contains 14 residues. The germline CDR1 and CDR2 sequences are LGHNT and FRNRAP. This rearrangement joins TRBV12-5 to TRBJ2-3; D is possibly TRBD2 (5 bases). The sequenced sample consisted of blood. The receptor comes from a man between 18 and 35 years old in good health. CDR3 DNA: TGTGCTAGTGGTCCTGAGAATCGGGGAGATACGCAGTATTTT. This sequence encodes CASGPENRGDTQYF.